The 11 T cell receptor beta chains given below trace back to one sample, sequenced in a study of shared clonotypes between healthy human individuals. The protocol was immunoSEQ multiplex PCR, while the TCRdb copy is restricted to in-frame clones and leaves out a portion. This sample has roughly 700,000 clones, with around 91% found just once. The specimen was memory CD8+ T cells from PBMCs. Specified subset: CD45RO+ cells pooled with CCR7-negative TemRA cells. These receptors were taken from a young man in good health. Some clones in this sample may be carry-over from other donors' samples.

V and J are TRBV6-1 and TRBJ2-1; D may match TRBD1 or TRBD2 (5 bases each). The length of the CDR3 is 15 residues. Trimming took 3 bases from V and 9 from J, leaving 18 bases between them. CDR1 and CDR2 (germline): MNHNS, SASEGT. The CDR3 nucleotides are TGTGCCAGCAGTGAGGGGGTTCTAGGGTGGGCTGAGCAGTTCTTC. Its protein is CASSEGVLGWAEQFF.

CDR3: CASRRDRSGDEQFF. In DNA, the CDR3 is TGTGCCAGCAGAAGGGACCGGTCAGGGGATGAGCAGTTCTTC. The chain couples TRBV2 to TRBJ2-1; tentative D call: TRBD1 (6 bases). V gave up 6 bases and J gave up 8 bases, with 17 bases separating them. CDR1 and CDR2 from the germline V gene are SNHLY and FYNNEI. The CDR3 contains 14 residues.

V usage is TRBV27 and J usage is TRBJ1-5; D uncertain. Per germline, CDR1 MNHEY and CDR2 SMNVEV (reference sequence). There are 14 residues in the CDR3. The V end was cut by 2 bases, the J end by 5 bases, with 10 bases between. The CDR3 bases are TGTGCCAGCAGTTTAAATTTCCCTGATCAGCCCCAGCATTTT. Its protein product is CASSLNFPDQPQHF.

This chain links TRBV19 with TRBJ1-3; a possible D gene is TRBD1 (6 bases). CDR3 length: 18 amino acids. With 0 bases removed from V and 1 base from J, the gap between germline ends came to 16 bases. Germline V gives CDR1 LNHDA, CDR2 SQIVND (reference sequence). The DNA for the CDR3 is TGTGCCAGTAGTATAGATAACCCGGGGGCGCTTTCTGGAAACACCATATATTTT. Protein: CASSIDNPGALSGNTIYF.

About this clone itself: This may be a read error: a much more frequent sequence differs by one nucleotide. The V gene is TRBV6-1, the J gene TRBJ1-5; no definite D call. This CDR3 comprises 15 residues. CDR1 is MNHNS and CDR2 is SASEGT in the germline V gene. V dropped 1 base and J dropped 2 bases, with 9 bases sitting between them. DNA for the CDR3: TGTGCCAGCAGTGAAGTGGGGAGTGGCAATCAGCCCCAGCATTTT. Protein sequence: CASSEVGSGNQPQHF.

The sample holds a few counts of this clone. CDR3 amino acids: CASSVRGKGTEAFF. The CDR3 DNA reads as TGTGCCAGCAGCGTTCGGGGCAAGGGCACTGAAGCTTTCTTT. The V and J genes are TRBV9 and TRBJ1-1; D is possibly TRBD1 (5 bases). V lost 2 bases and J 4 bases, leaving 12 bases between the germline ends. Germline values: CDR1 SGDLS, CDR2 YYNGEE. This CDR3 contains 14 residues.

The CDR3 bases are TGTGCCAGCAGTTTATTGGCCGGTAGGGGCTTGGGCTACGAGCAGTACTTC. As protein: CASSLLAGRGLGYEQYF. This chain joins TRBV27 and TRBJ2-7, with D possibly matching TRBD1 (5 bases). The CDR3 loop spans 17 amino acids. Germline V gene sequence: CDR1 MNHEY, CDR2 SMNVEV (reference sequence). Trimming removed 1 base at V and 3 bases at J, with 19 bases between.

This chain joins TRBV7-3 and TRBJ2-4; the D is unclear. Trimming removed 6 bases from V and 0 bases from J, with 12 bases in between. The CDR3 consists of 15 residues. Germline V CDR1 and CDR2: SGHTA, FQGTGA. The CDR3 spells CASRINSLAKNIQYF. CDR3 bases: TGTGCCAGCAGAATCAACAGCCTAGCCAAAAACATTCAGTACTTC.

The J gene is TRBJ1-5, the V gene TRBV7-2, with D perhaps matching TRBD1 (5 bases). The CDR3 covers 14 residues. V was trimmed by 1 base and J by 9 bases, leaving 13 bases between them. In germline, CDR1 is SGHTA, CDR2 FQGNSA. The CDR3 reads CASSLVRDHRPQHF. The CDR3 nucleotides are TGTGCCAGCAGCTTAGTCAGGGACCATCGGCCCCAGCATTTT.

The chain has TRBV27 and TRBJ2-3, with D maybe TRBD1 (7 bases). Germline-derived CDR1 and CDR2 are MNHEY and SMNVEV (reference sequence). The CDR3 totals 13 residues. Trimming shortened V by 7 bases and J by 5 bases, and 13 bases separated the two germline ends. The CDR3 sequence: CASTPGGGDTQYF. CDR3 nucleotides: TGTGCCAGCACCCCAGGGGGAGGAGATACGCAGTATTTT.

V and J are TRBV9 and TRBJ1-5, with D unclear. Per germline, CDR1 SGDLS and CDR2 YYNGEE. Trimming stripped 3 bases from V and 0 bases from J, with 7 bases between. The CDR3 extends over 14 amino acids. CDR3 amino acids: CASSGSSSNQPQHF. In nucleotides, the CDR3 is TGTGCCAGCAGCGGTTCGAGTAGCAATCAGCCCCAGCATTTT.